This T cell receptor (beta chain) comes out of a study of blood T cell repertoires in COVID-19. Study-level background: The United States, Italy and Spain supplied acute and convalescent COVID-19 samples.

Measured with immunoSEQ multiplex PCR; TCRdb has only the in-frame clones, and not every one. The sample includes about 150,000 clones, more than 65% of them seen just once. CDR3 length: 16 residues. Losses at the gene ends were 4 bases for V and 0 bases for J; bases not matched to a gene: 9. CDR1 is SGHRS, CDR2 YFSETQ, per germline. The clonotype was recovered from a woman between 50 and 59 years old in a cohort sampled during active or convalescent COVID-19. The V call is TRBV5-1, the J call TRBJ1-1; TRBD1 agrees at 7 bases. Sequenced: peripheral blood. The CDR3 loop reads CASSAGQTNMNTEAFF. The DNA of the CDR3 is TGCGCCAGCAGCGCGGGACAGACCAATATGAACACTGAAGCTTTCTTT.